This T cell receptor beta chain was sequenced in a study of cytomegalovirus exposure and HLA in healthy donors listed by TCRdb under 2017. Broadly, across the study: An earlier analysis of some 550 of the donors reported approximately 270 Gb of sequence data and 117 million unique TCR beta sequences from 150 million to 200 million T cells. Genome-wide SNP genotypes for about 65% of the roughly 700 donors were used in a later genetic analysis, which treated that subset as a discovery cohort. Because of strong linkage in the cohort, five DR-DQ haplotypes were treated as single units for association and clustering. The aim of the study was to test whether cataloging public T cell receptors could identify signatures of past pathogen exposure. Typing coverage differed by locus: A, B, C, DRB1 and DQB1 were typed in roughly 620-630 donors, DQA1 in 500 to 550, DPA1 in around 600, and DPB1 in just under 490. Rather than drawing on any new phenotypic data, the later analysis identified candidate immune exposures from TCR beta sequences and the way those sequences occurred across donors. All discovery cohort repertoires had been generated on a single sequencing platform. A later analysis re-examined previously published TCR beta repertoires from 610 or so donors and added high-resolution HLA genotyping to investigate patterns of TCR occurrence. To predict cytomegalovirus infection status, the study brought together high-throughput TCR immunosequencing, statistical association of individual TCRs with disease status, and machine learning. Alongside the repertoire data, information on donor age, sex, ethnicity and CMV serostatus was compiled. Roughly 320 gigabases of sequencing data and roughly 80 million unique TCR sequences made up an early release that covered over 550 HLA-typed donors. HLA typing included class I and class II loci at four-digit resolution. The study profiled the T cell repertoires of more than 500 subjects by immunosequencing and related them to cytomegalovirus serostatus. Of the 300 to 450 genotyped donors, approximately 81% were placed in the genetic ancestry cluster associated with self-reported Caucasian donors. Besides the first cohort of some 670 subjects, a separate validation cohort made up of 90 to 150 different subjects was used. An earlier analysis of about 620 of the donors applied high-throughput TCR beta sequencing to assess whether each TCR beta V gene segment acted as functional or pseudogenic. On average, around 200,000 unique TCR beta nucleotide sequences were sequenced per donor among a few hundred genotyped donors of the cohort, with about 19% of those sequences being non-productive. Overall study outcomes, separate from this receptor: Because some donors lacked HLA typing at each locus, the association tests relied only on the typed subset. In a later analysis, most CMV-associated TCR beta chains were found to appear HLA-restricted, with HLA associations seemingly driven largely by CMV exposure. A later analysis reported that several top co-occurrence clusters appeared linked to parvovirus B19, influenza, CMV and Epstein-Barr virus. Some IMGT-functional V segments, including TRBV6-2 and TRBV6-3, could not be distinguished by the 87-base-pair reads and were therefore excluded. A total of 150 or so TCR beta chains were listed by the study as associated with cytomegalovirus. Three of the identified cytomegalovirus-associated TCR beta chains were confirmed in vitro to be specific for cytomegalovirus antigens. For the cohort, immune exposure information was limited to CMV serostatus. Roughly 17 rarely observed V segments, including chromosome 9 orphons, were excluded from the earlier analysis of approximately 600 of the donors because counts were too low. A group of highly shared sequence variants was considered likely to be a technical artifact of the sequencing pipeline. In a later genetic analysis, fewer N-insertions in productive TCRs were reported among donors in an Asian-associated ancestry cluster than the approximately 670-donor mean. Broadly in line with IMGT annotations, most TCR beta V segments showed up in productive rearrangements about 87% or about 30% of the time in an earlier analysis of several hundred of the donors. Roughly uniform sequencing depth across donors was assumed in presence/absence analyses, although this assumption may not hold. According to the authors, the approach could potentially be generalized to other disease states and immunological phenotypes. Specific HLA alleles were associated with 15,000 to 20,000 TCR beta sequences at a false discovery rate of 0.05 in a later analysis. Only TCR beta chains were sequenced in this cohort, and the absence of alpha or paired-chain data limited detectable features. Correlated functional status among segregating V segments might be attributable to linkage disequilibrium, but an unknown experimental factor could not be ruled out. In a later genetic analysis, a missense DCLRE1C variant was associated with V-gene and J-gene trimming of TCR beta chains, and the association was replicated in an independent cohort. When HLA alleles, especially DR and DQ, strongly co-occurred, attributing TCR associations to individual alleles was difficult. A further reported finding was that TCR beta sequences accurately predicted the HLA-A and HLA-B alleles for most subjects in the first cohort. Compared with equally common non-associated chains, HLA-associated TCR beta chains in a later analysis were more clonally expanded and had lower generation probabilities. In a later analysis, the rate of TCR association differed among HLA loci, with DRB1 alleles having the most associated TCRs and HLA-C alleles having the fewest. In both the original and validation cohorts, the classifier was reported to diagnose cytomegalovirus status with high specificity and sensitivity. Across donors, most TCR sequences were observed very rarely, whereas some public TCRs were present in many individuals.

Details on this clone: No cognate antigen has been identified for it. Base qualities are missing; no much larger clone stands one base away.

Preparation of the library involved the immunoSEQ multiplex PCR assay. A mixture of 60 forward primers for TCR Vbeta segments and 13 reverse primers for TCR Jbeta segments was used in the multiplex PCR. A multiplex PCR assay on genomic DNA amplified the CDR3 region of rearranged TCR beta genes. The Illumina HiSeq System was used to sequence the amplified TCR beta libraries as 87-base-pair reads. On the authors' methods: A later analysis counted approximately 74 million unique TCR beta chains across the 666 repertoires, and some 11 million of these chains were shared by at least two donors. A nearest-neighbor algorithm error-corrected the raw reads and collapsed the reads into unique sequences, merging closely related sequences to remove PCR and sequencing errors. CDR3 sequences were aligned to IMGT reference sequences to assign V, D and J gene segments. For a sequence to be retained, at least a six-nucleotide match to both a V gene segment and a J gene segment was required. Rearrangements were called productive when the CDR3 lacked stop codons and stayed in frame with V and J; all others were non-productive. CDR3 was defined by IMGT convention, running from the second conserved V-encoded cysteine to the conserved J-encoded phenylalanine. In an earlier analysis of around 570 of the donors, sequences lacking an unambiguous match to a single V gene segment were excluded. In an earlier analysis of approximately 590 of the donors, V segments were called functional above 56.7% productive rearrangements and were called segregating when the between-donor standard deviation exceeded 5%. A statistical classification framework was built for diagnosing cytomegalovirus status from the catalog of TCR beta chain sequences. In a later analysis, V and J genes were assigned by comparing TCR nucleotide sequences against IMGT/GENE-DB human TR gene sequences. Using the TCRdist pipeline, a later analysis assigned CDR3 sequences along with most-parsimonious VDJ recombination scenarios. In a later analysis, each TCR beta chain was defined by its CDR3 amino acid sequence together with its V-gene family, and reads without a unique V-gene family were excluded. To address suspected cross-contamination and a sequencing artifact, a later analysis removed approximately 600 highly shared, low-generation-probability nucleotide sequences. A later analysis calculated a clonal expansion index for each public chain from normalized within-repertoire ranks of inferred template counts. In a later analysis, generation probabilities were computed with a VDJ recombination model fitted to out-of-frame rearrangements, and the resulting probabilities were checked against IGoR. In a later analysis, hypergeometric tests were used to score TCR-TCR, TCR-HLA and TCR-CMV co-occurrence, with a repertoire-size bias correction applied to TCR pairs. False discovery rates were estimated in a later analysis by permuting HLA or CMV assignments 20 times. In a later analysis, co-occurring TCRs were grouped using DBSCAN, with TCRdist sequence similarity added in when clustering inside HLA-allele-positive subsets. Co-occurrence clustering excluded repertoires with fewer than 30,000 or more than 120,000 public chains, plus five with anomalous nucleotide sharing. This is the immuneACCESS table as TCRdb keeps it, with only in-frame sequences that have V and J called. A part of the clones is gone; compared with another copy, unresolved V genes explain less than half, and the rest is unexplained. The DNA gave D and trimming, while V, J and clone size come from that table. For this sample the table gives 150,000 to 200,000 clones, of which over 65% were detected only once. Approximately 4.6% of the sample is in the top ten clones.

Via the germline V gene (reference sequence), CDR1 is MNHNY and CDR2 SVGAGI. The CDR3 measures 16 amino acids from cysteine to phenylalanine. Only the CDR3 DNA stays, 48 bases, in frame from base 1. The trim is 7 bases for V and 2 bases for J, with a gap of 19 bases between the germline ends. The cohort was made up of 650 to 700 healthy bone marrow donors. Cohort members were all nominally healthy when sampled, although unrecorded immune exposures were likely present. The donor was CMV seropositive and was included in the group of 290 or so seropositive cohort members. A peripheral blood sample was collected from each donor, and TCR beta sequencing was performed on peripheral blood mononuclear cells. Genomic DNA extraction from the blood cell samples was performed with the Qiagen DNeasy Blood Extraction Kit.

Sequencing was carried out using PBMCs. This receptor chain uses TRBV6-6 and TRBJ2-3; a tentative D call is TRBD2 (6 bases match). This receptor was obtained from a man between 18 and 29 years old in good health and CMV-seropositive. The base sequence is TGTGCCAGCACTACTACCGGGACTCGAGACACAGATACGCAGTATTTT. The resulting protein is CASTTTGTRDTDTQYF.